This T cell receptor beta chain appears in the sequencing data of a study of blood T cell repertoires in COVID-19 (dated by TCRdb to the early 2020s). For the study in its entirety: The collaborator samples originated in the United States, Italy and Spain and spanned the acute and convalescent phases of COVID-19. The dataset comprised deeply sampled blood TCRbeta repertoires from subjects exposed to, actively infected with, or recovered from COVID-19. The repertoires were released in a freely available public database intended as a resource for research on the immune response to SARS-CoV-2. HLA class I and class II types, where available, came from metadata supplied by the sample provider rather than from assay-based typing. Samples came from the ongoing ImmuneRACE study (first 160 participants) plus 1,254 subjects from 6 global collaborators. A de-identified subject ID, COVID-19 status, age in years and sex were almost always included in the sample metadata. The prospective study material was composed of cDNA or gDNA derived from T cells, B-cell-depleted T cells, or PBMCs.

The immunoSEQ Assay, a bias-controlled multiplex PCR, was used to amplify TCRbeta CDR3 regions from genomic DNA. The source study handled its data this way. The number of nucleated cells in each sample was estimated by amplification of reference gene primers within the assay. Sequence reads were collapsed and filtered to measure the absolute abundance of every unique TCRbeta CDR3 rearrangement. Productive Simpson clonality was computed per sample as the square root of Simpson's diversity index over productive rearrangements. TCRdb mirrors the immuneACCESS table, restricted to in-frame sequences. Some clones are absent from its copies; in checked studies, under half trace to an unresolved V gene, and the reason for the others is unknown. That table is the source of V, J and clone size, and D and trimming were worked out from the DNA. The sample table records some 86,000 clones; around 80% of these occur just once. Clones ranked in the top ten supply 25% to 40% of the sample.

Notes on this clone: The antigen this receptor binds is unknown. No base-level quality is on record; no much larger clone is a single base apart.

Beyond this particular receptor, the publication reports: How much clinical and demographic metadata was included differed by source and by participant, and the metadata was provided uncurated.

Spanning cysteine to phenylalanine, the CDR3 consists of 11 amino acids. Only CDR3 DNA remains: 33 bases, in frame from the first base. Trimming takes 7 bases from V and 7 bases from J, and the germline ends sit 13 bases apart. CDR1 SQVTM and CDR2 ANQGSEA are derived from the germline V gene. Collaborating institutions collected whole blood in K2EDTA tubes following their own protocols. For TCRbeta analysis, collaborator samples were shipped as frozen whole blood, as isolated PBMCs, or as DNA extracted from either sample type. The clonotype originates from a woman of 80 years or more with active or convalescent COVID-19. The rearrangement combines TRBV29-1 with TRBJ1-2; 6 matching bases give a weak D call of TRBD1. Sequencing was done on a sample of peripheral blood. The CDR3 reads CSDYGGAGYTF. The bases read TGCAGCGATTACGGGGGGGCTGGCTACACCTTC.